These T cell receptor beta chains were read from a single sample in a study of identical twins. Via MiXCR, TCRdb re-called the 5' RACE reads, giving one row per CDR3 protein. This repertoire shows fewer than 800,000 distinct CDR3 sequences, just over 7% found once; its top ten account for about 1.6%. These data were likewise used in another study, on yellow fever vaccine responses in identical twins.

Sequenced input: PBMCs. Source of these receptors: a woman under 30 in good health. The CDR3 runs from the conserved cysteine through the conserved F or W. Fields, in order: V gene, J gene, CDR3 protein.

TRBV20-1	TRBJ2-5	CSASHFPQETQYF
TRBV12-3/TRBV12-4	TRBJ2-5	CASSFLEIQETQYF
TRBV7-3	TRBJ2-1	CASSLTGTSGASSYNEQFF
TRBV2	TRBJ1-1	CASTLLTGDTEAFF
TRBV4-1	TRBJ1-4	CASSPGAATNEKLFF
TRBV12-3/TRBV12-4	TRBJ1-2	CASSPWSGDYGYTF
TRBV15	TRBJ2-5	CATSRVRRTGQETQYF
TRBV28	TRBJ1-6	CASSRLTAQSYNSPLHF
TRBV5-1	TRBJ2-1	CASSPLRGGANNEQFF
TRBV28	TRBJ2-3	CASSSFAGGSDTQYF
TRBV15	TRBJ2-1	CATSRDNGGGAYNEQFF